This T cell receptor beta chain was recovered during a study of cytomegalovirus exposure and HLA in healthy donors. General observations from the study: A later examination showed that TCR association rates differed by HLA locus, with DRB1 most and HLA-C fewest.

Germline loops: CDR1 SGHRS, CDR2 YFSETQ. Trimming removed 1 base from V and 10 bases from J, with 8 bases in between. The CDR3 contains 11 residues. There were likely unrecorded immune exposures, though donors were nominally healthy when sampled. In its sample, this clone was seen a few times. Its antigen remains unknown. It was with 60 Vbeta and 13 Jbeta primers that the PCR ran. Profiling relied on immunoSEQ multiplex PCR, and the TCRdb table lists in-frame clones only, not all of them. The table records some 180,000 clones, 73% of them present only once. The sequencing input was PBMCs. This TCR derives from a woman aged 30 to 39 in good health and CMV-seronegative. V is TRBV5-1 and J is TRBJ1-2, with D unclear. CDR3 loop: CASSLIGDYTF. Written as DNA, the CDR3 is TGCGCCAGCAGCTTGATCGGGGACTACACCTTC.